Below are 15 T cell receptor beta chains sequenced from a single sample in a study of cytomegalovirus exposure and HLA in healthy donors. Repertoires were generated with immunoSEQ multiplex PCR, while TCRdb's copy carries only in-frame clones and drops some. The top ten hold around 7.2% of the sample, which has roughly 180,000 clones, 86% seen once. Sequencing used PBMCs. These receptors all come from a man aged 30 to 45 in good health and CMV-seropositive.

In its sample, this clone was seen once. V and J are TRBV7-9 and TRBJ1-5; no reliable D call. The CDR3 is 13 amino acids. The germline gives CDR1 SEHNR, CDR2 FQNEAQ (reference sequence). Trimming shortened V by 5 bases and J by 3 bases, and 8 bases separated the two germline ends. CDR3 protein: CASSPSHNQPQHF. CDR3 in DNA: TGTGCCAGCAGCCCCAGCCACAATCAGCCCCAGCATTTT.

This clone has a handful of counts. The chain links TRBV9 to TRBJ1-3; D unclear. Trimming removed 0 bases at V and 0 bases at J, with 7 bases between. The CDR3 is 15 residues long. Looked up from germline, CDR1 is SGDLS and CDR2 is YYNGEE. This chain's CDR3 is CASSVGGLSGNTIYF. CDR3 nucleotides: TGTGCCAGCAGCGTAGGCGGGCTCTCTGGAAACACCATATATTTT.

The chain recombines TRBV15 with TRBJ2-7, with D possibly matching TRBD1 (6 bases). Germline-derived CDR1 and CDR2 are LNHNV and YYDKDF (reference sequence). The CDR3 sequence is 13 residues long. V was pared by 0 bases and J by 4 bases, with 7 bases between. CDR3: CATSRDRGYEQYF. DNA for the CDR3: TGTGCCACCAGCAGAGACAGGGGTTACGAGCAGTACTTC.

This chain uses TRBV14 with TRBJ2-7; the D is unclear. Trimming shortened V by 3 bases and J by 3 bases, and 12 bases separated the two germline ends. There are 14 residues in the CDR3. In germline, CDR1 is SGHDN, CDR2 FVKESK. In nucleotides, the CDR3 is TGTGCCAGCAGCCACCCCGACACCCGCTACGAGCAGTACTTC. Protein product: CASSHPDTRYEQYF.

The gene calls are TRBV9 and TRBJ1-4; D call uncertain. The CDR3 covers 14 residues. Trimming left V 4 bases short and J 2 bases short, with 9 bases between. Germline CDR1 reads SGDLS; CDR2 reads YYNGEE. The DNA for the CDR3 is TGTGCCAGCAGCACACCCGGGACTAATGAAAAACTGTTTTTT. Protein sequence: CASSTPGTNEKLFF. The full variable domain, rest sourced from reference TRBV9 and TRBJ1-4, is DSGVTQTPKHLITATGQRVTLRCSPRSGDLSVYWYQQSLDQGLQFLIQYYNGEERAKGNILERFSAQQFPDLHSELNLSSLELGDSALYFCASSTPGTNEKLFFGSGTQLSVL.

This chain connects TRBV19 to TRBJ2-3; D is uncertain. With 4 bases removed from V and 3 bases from J, the gap between germline ends came to 17 bases. The CDR3 has 16 residues. Germline V gene lookup returns CDR1 LNHDA and CDR2 SQIVND (reference sequence). The CDR3 spells CASSSTPNIVTDTQYF. DNA for the CDR3: TGTGCCAGTAGTAGCACCCCTAACATTGTGACAGATACGCAGTATTTT.

The CDR3 here is CATSRDRINSYEQYF. CDR3 coding DNA: TGTGCCACCAGCAGAGATCGGATTAACTCCTACGAGCAGTACTTC. The chain employs TRBV15 and TRBJ2-7, with D hard to call. V gave up 0 bases and J gave up 0 bases, with 9 bases separating them. The CDR3 extends over 15 amino acids. Germline assignment: CDR1 LNHNV and CDR2 YYDKDF (reference sequence).

This rearrangement joins TRBV5-1 to TRBJ2-7; TRBD1 matches at 11 bases. Germline CDR1 is SGHRS and CDR2 is YFSETQ. Trimming removed 2 bases from V and 3 bases from J; junction bases left unmatched: 1. The CDR3 consists of 14 residues. CDR3 bases: TGCGCCAGCAGCTTTGGGACAGGGGGCTACGAGCAGTACTTC. This sequence encodes CASSFGTGGYEQYF.

Remarks on this clone: This specimen includes other DNA sequences encoding the same CDR3. The V and J genes are TRBV5-4 and TRBJ2-5, with D tentatively TRBD2 (7 bases). Germline loops: CDR1 SGHNT, CDR2 YYREEE (reference sequence). V lost 4 bases and J lost 2, with 12 bases in between. The length of the CDR3 is 14 residues. In nucleotides, the CDR3 is TGTGCCAGCAGCCTAGGGGGAGGGCAAGAGACCCAGTACTTC. Its translation: CASSLGGGQETQYF.

The chain employs TRBV9 and TRBJ2-2; D possibly corresponds to TRBD1 (6 bases). V was shortened by 3 bases and J by 2 bases, with 11 bases between the two germline ends. The CDR3 spans 15 residues. Germline loops: CDR1 SGDLS, CDR2 YYNGEE. The CDR3 loop is CASSAWTANTGELFF. The CDR3, as DNA: TGTGCCAGCAGCGCCTGGACAGCAAACACCGGGGAGCTGTTTTTT.

The CDR3 is CAIAEADTQYF. In DNA, the CDR3 is TGTGCCATCGCCGAGGCAGATACGCAGTATTTT. V gene TRBV10-3 combines with J gene TRBJ2-3, with D uncertain. The V end lost 8 bases, the J end lost 4 bases, and 7 bases lay between the germline ends. Germline V gene sequence: CDR1 ENHRY, CDR2 SYGVKD. This CDR3 is 11 amino acids long.

V gene TRBV7-2 combines with J gene TRBJ1-2, with D tentatively TRBD1 (5 bases). Trimming took 7 bases from V and 4 from J, leaving 16 bases between them. Germline lookup yields CDR1 SGHTA and CDR2 FQGNSA. The length of the CDR3 is 14 residues. CDR3 DNA sequence: TGTGCCAGCAAGGCCCCCCCAGGGACCTATGGCTACACCTTC. It is translated as CASKAPPGTYGYTF.

This chain joins TRBV5-1 and TRBJ1-6; the D gene is possibly TRBD1 (6 bases). Germline CDR1 and CDR2: SGHRS and YFSETQ. The length of the CDR3 is 15 residues. V lost 1 base to trimming and J lost 8 bases, with 13 bases between them. The CDR3 bases are TGCGCCAGCAGCTTGACAGACCACAGGGATTCACCCCTCCACTTT. Translation gives CASSLTDHRDSPLHF.

The chain links TRBV7-3 to TRBJ1-1; D might be TRBD1 (5 bases). Trimming cost V 4 bases and J 11 bases, with 20 bases left between them. Germline V gene sequence: CDR1 SGHTA, CDR2 FQGTGA. This CDR3 has 14 amino acids. As DNA, the CDR3 is TGTGCCAGCAGCTCCTCGGGACGCCTCGAGGAGGCTTTCTTT. Amino acids: CASSSSGRLEEAFF.

The chain's CDR3 is CASTPRTTDTQYF. CDR3 DNA sequence: TGTGCCAGCACCCCTCGCACCACAGATACGCAGTATTTT. This sequence joins TRBV27 and TRBJ2-3; D call uncertain. This CDR3 is 13 amino acids long. CDR1 is MNHEY and CDR2 is SMNVEV in the germline V gene (reference sequence). V was cut by 7 bases and J by 2 bases, with 10 bases left in between.